The 11 T cell receptor beta chains given below trace back to one sample, sequenced in a study of shared clonotypes between healthy human individuals. Measured with immunoSEQ multiplex PCR; TCRdb has only the in-frame clones, and not every one. The sample shows under 1,100,000 clones, around 76% of them seen only once. The sequenced sample was memory CD4+ T cells sorted from blood. Subset described: CD45RA-negative fraction. These receptors all stem from a man aged 18 to 30 in good health.

The gene calls are TRBV7-9 and TRBJ1-6; TRBD1 matches at 8 bases. Germline V lookup: CDR1 SEHNR, CDR2 FQNEAQ (reference sequence). Losses at the gene ends were 4 bases for V and 7 bases for J; bases not matched to a gene: 9. CDR3 size: 16 residues. The CDR3 protein is CASSSRGTGSNSPLHF. CDR3 coding DNA: TGTGCCAGCAGCTCGAGGGGGACAGGCAGCAATTCACCCCTCCACTTT.

The V call is TRBV10-3, the J call TRBJ2-2; the match to TRBD1 covers 8 bases. The germline V gene encodes CDR1 ENHRY and CDR2 SYGVKD. The CDR3 length is 16 residues. V shed 0 bases and J 5 bases; nucleotides not matched to a gene: 5. CDR3 nucleotides: TGTGCCATCAGTGAGTCGCGGACAGGGCTTACCGGGGAGCTGTTTTTT. Encoded protein: CAISESRTGLTGELFF.

The chain has TRBV19 and TRBJ2-2; D is unclear. CDR1 and CDR2 from the germline V gene are LNHDA and SQIVND (reference sequence). The CDR3 totals 14 residues. V was trimmed by 1 base and J by 1 base, leaving 4 bases between them. The CDR3 loop reads CASSIGQNTGELFF. The CDR3 nucleotides read TGTGCCAGTAGTATAGGACAGAACACCGGGGAGCTGTTTTTT.

This clone came up many times. V usage is TRBV5-1 and J usage is TRBJ2-7; TRBD2 matches 9 bases. The CDR3 has 15 amino acids. CDR1 and CDR2 (germline): SGHRS, YFSETQ. Losses at the gene ends were 4 bases for V and 4 bases for J; bases not matched to a gene: 9. CDR3 in amino acids: CASSPMTSGGYEQYF. The CDR3, as DNA: TGCGCCAGCAGCCCAATGACTAGCGGCGGGTACGAGCAGTACTTC.

This rearrangement joins TRBV11-3 to TRBJ1-5, with a possible D match to TRBD1 (5 bases). Trimming pared 1 base from V and 5 bases from J, leaving 15 bases between. The CDR3 runs to 16 residues. Germline V gene lookup returns CDR1 SGHNT and CDR2 YENEEA. The CDR3 reads CASSLVGQGRYQPQHF. The CDR3 bases are TGTGCCAGCAGCTTAGTAGGGCAGGGCAGGTATCAGCCCCAGCATTTT.

This clone turned up a few times. In DNA form, the CDR3 reads TGTGCCAGTCGAGATCCGGGACAGGGGTACGGGGAGCTGTTTTTT. Translating gives CASRDPGQGYGELFF. This chain uses TRBV19 with TRBJ2-2; 10 bases agree with TRBD1. The CDR3 has 15 residues. Losses at the gene ends were 8 bases for V and 7 bases for J; bases not matched to a gene: 10. CDR1 is LNHDA, CDR2 SQIVND, per germline (reference sequence).

This rearrangement joins TRBV6-4 to TRBJ2-3; D possibly corresponds to TRBD2 (6 bases). Germline loops: CDR1 MRHNA, CDR2 SNTAGT. Trimming left V 5 bases short and J 3 bases short, with 18 bases between. This CDR3 has 16 amino acids. DNA of the CDR3: TGTGCCAGCAGTCGGGGGTGGGGACGGACGACAGATACGCAGTATTTT. As protein: CASSRGWGRTTDTQYF.

The CDR3 spells CASREYSNQPQHF. The CDR3 DNA is TGTGCCAGCAGGGAGTATAGCAATCAGCCCCAGCATTTT. V usage is TRBV6-1 and J usage is TRBJ1-5; D not resolved. The CDR3 is 13 amino acids. With 6 bases removed from V and 0 bases from J, the gap between germline ends came to 6 bases. CDR1 and CDR2 (germline): MNHNS, SASEGT.

Only a few counts were recorded for this clone. This chain joins TRBV7-8 and TRBJ2-3; D might be TRBD1 (6 bases). This CDR3 is built from 16 residues. Per germline, CDR1 SGHVS and CDR2 FQNEAQ. Trimming cost V 3 bases and J 2 bases, with 15 bases left between them. CDR3 bases: TGTGCCAGCAGCTTTCGGTCAGGGGTAGTCACAGATACGCAGTATTTT. Translated: CASSFRSGVVTDTQYF. Full variable domain (missing parts from reference TRBV7-8 and TRBJ2-3): GAGVSQSPRYKVAKRGQDVALRCDPISGHVSLFWYQQALGQGPEFLTYFQNEAQLDKSGLPSDRFFAERPEGSVSTLKIQRTQQEDSAVYLCASSFRSGVVTDTQYFGPGTRLTVL.

The gene calls are TRBV19 and TRBJ2-5, with 7 positions matching TRBD2. The CDR3 is 15 amino acids. Germline V CDR1 and CDR2: LNHDA, SQIVND (reference sequence). With V trimmed by 4 bases and J by 0 bases, 5 bases remained unmatched. CDR3 coding DNA: TGTGCCAGTAGTACTAGCGGAACATACCAAGAGACCCAGTACTTC. This gives the protein CASSTSGTYQETQYF.

This clone was counted only a few times. This CDR3 is CASSEGLAKETQYF. CDR3 bases: TGTGCCAGCAGTGAGGGACTAGCGAAAGAGACCCAGTACTTC. The rearrangement uses TRBV6-1 and TRBJ2-5, with TRBD2 matching 10 bases. Germline assignment: CDR1 MNHNS and CDR2 SASEGT. This CDR3 has 14 amino acids. V lost 3 bases to trimming and J lost 3 bases; unmatched junction nucleotides: 1.